These 3 T cell receptor beta chains were sequenced from one sample in a study of technical replicates of blood from a handful of donors. The data were produced by immunoSEQ multiplex PCR, yet TCRdb's version contains in-frame clones alone and is incomplete. The sample lists about 88,000 clones, roughly 94% seen once, with around 0.25% in the top ten. Sequenced: T cells isolated from PBMCs. The source is a human donor in good health.

Written as DNA, the CDR3 is TGTGCCAGTAGTATTCCACCTACAGGGGTTAATTATAATTCACCCCTCCACTTT. Translated: CASSIPPTGVNYNSPLHF. The chain recombines TRBV19 with TRBJ1-6; 7 bases match TRBD1. With V trimmed by 3 bases and J by 4 bases, 12 bases remained unmatched. Germline CDR1 LNHDA, CDR2 SQIVND (reference sequence). The CDR3 is 18 amino acids.

The chain carries TRBV5-6 and TRBJ1-2; D not certain. From germline, CDR1 is SGHDT and CDR2 YYEEEE. Trimming stripped 0 bases from V and 4 bases from J, with 16 bases between. The CDR3 is 16 residues long. The CDR3 loop is CASSLVALAIPYGYTF. CDR3 bases: TGTGCCAGCAGCTTGGTAGCACTCGCTATCCCCTATGGCTACACCTTC.

This clone was counted once. The gene calls are TRBV5-1 and TRBJ1-1; TRBD1 matches at 7 bases. The germline gives CDR1 SGHRS, CDR2 YFSETQ. The ends lost 4 bases at V and 5 bases at J; junction bases unmatched: 5. CDR3 length: 13 residues. The CDR3 here is CASSIETGTEAFF. The CDR3 DNA follows: TGCGCCAGCAGCATAGAGACAGGGACTGAAGCTTTCTTT. The variable domain in full, completed from reference TRBV5-1 and TRBJ1-1, reads KAGVTQTPRYLIKTRGQQVTLSCSPISGHRSVSWYQQTPGQGLQFLFEYFSETQRNKGNFPGRFSGRQFSNSRSEMNVSTLELGDSALYLCASSIETGTEAFFGQGTRLTVV.